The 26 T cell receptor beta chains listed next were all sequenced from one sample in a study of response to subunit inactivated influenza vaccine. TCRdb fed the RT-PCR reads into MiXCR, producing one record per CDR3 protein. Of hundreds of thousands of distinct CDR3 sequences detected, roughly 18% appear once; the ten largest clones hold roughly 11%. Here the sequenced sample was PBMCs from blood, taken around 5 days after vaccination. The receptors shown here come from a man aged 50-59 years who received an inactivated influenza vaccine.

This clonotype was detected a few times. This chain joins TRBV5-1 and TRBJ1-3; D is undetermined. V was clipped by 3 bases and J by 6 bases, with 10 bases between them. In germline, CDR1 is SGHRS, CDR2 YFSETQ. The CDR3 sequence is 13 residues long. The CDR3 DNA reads TGCGCCAGCAGCTCCCCCCCGTCAAACACCATATATTTT. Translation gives CASSSPPSNTIYF.

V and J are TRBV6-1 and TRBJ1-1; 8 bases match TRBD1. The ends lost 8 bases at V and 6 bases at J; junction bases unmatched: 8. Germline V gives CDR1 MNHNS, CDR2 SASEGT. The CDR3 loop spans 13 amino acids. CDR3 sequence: CASGSRGPPEAFF. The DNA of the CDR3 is TGTGCCAGCGGATCCAGGGGGCCCCCTGAAGCTTTCTTT.

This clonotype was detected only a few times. CDR3: CASRVDRGILYEQYF. Written as DNA, the CDR3 is TGTGCCAGCAGAGTCGACAGGGGGATATTGTACGAGCAGTACTTC. The J gene is TRBJ2-7, the V gene TRBV28; TRBD1 aligns across 9 bases. V gave up 6 bases and J gave up 4 bases; unmatched junction bases: 10. There are 15 residues in the CDR3. Germline V gene sequence: CDR1 MDHEN, CDR2 SYDVKM. Full variable domain (outside the CDR3, taken from reference TRBV28 and TRBJ2-7): DVKVTQSSRYLVKRTGEKVFLECVQDMDHENMFWYRQDPGLGLRLIYFSYDVKMKEKGDIPEGYSVSREKKERFSLILESASTNQTSMYLCASRVDRGILYEQYFGPGTRLTVT.

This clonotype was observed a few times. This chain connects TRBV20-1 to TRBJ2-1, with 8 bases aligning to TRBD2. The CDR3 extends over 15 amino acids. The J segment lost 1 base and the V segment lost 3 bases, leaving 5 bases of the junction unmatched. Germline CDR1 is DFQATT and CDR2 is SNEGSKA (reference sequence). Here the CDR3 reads CSASGGRLSYNEQFF. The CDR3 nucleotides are TGCAGTGCTAGCGGCGGGAGGTTATCCTACAATGAGCAGTTCTTC.

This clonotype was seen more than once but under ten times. The CDR3 DNA is TGTGCCATCAGCATAACAGGGTCTGGAAACACCATATATTTT. Protein sequence: CAISITGSGNTIYF. The rearrangement joins TRBV10-3 to TRBJ1-3, with D maybe TRBD1 (6 bases). Germline CDR1 is ENHRY and CDR2 is SYGVKD. V lost 6 bases and J 1 base, leaving 10 bases between the germline ends. The CDR3 covers 14 residues.

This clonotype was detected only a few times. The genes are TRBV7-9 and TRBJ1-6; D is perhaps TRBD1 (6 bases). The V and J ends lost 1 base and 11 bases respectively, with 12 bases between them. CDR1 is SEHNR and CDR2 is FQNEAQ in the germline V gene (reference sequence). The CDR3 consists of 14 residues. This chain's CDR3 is CASSLGQAVPPLHF. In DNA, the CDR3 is TGTGCCAGCAGCTTAGGACAGGCTGTTCCACCCCTCCACTTT.

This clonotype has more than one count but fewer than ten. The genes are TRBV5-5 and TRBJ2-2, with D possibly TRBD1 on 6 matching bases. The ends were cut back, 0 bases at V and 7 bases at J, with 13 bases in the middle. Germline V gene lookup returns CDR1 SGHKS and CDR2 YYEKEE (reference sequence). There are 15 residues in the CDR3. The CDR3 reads CASSLEMTGGGELFF. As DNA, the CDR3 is TGTGCCAGCAGCTTGGAGATGACAGGAGGCGGGGAGCTGTTTTTT.

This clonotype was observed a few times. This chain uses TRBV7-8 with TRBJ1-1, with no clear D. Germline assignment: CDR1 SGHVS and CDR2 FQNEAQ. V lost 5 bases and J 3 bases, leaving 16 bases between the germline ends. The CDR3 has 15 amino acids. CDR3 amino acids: CASSADDWGDTEAFF. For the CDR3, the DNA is TGTGCCAGCAGCGCGGATGACTGGGGAGACACTGAAGCTTTCTTT.

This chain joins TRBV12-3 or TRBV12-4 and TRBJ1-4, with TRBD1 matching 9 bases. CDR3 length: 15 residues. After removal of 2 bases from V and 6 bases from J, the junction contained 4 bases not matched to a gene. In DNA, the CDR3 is TGTGCCAGCAGTTTATACGGGGACAGGGATGAAAAACTGTTTTTT. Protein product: CASSLYGDRDEKLFF.

This CDR3 is CASSLAPWGDTQYF. The CDR3, as DNA: TGTGCCAGCAGCTTAGCTCCGTGGGGGGATACGCAGTATTTT. The genes are TRBV7-2 and TRBJ2-3; the D gene could be TRBD1 or TRBD2 (5 bases each). Germline V lookup: CDR1 SGHTA, CDR2 FQGNSA. V dropped 0 bases and J dropped 6 bases, with 10 bases sitting between them. This CDR3 contains 14 residues.

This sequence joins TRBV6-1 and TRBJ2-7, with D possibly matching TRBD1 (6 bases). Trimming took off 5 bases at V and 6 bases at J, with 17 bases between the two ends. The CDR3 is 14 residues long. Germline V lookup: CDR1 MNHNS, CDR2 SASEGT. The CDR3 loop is CASSLRDKTSEQYF. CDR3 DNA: TGTGCCAGCAGTCTCCGGGACAAGACGTCCGAGCAGTACTTC.

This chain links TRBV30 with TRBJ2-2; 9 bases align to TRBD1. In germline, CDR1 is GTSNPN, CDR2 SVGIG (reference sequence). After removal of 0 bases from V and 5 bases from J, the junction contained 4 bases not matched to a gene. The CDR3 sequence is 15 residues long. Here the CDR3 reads CAWSVRTGETGELFF. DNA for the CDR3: TGTGCCTGGAGTGTCAGGACAGGGGAAACCGGGGAGCTGTTTTTT.

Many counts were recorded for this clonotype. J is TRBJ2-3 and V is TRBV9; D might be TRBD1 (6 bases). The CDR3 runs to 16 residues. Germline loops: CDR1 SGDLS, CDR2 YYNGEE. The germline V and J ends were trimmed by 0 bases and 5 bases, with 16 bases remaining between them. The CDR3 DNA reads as TGTGCCAGCAGCGTAGGTTCACAGGGAATAATAGATACGCAGTATTTT. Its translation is CASSVGSQGIIDTQYF.

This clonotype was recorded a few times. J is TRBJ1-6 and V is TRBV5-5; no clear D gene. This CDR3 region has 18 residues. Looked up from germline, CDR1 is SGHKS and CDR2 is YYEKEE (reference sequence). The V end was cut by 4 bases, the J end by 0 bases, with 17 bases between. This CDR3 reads CASSPKTVVSSYNSPLHF. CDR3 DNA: TGTGCCAGCAGCCCCAAGACGGTGGTGAGCTCCTATAATTCACCCCTCCACTTT.

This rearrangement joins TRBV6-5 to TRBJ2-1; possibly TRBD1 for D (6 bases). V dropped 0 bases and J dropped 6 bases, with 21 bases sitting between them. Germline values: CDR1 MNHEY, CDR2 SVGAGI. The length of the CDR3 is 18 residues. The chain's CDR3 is CASSYSLLGDISLNEQFF. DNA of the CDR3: TGTGCCAGCAGTTACTCTCTGTTGGGGGACATTTCTCTCAATGAGCAGTTCTTC.

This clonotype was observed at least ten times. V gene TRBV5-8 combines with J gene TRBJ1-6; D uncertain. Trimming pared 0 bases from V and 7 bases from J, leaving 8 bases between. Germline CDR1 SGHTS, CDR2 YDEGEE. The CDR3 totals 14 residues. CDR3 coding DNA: TGTGCCAGCAGCTTGGGGGGTTGGAATTCACCCCTCCACTTT. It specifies CASSLGGWNSPLHF. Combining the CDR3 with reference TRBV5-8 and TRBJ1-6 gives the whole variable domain EAGVTQSPTHLIKTRGQQATLRCSPISGHTSVYWYQQALGLGLQFLLWYDEGEERNRGNFPPRFSGRQFPNYSSELNVNALELEDSALYLCASSLGGWNSPLHFGNGTRLTVT.

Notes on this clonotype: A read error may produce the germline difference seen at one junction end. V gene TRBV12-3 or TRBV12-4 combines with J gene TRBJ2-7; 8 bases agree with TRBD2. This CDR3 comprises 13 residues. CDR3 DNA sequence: TGTGCCAGCAGTCCGCGCTGGACTAGCCTTCCGTTATTC. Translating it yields CASSPRWTSLPLF.

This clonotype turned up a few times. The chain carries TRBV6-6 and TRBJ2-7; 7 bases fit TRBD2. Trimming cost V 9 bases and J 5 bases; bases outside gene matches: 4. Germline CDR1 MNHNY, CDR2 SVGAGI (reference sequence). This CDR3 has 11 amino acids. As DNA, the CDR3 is TGTGCCAGTCGGGGGGTCGACGAGCAGTACTTC. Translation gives CASRGVDEQYF.

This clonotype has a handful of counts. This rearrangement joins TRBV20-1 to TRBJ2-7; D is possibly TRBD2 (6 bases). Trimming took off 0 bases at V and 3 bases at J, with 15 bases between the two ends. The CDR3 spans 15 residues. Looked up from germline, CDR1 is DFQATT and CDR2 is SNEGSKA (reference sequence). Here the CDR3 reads CSARDLRPGVYEQYF. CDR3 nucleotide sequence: TGCAGTGCTAGAGATCTGCGACCGGGGGTCTACGAGCAGTACTTC.

CDR3 region: CSGKAQESNYGYTF. DNA for the CDR3: TGCAGTGGTAAAGCACAGGAGAGCAACTATGGCTACACCTTC. The chain uses TRBV20-1 and TRBJ1-2; possibly TRBD1 for D (5 bases). This CDR3 is 14 amino acids long. V lost 7 bases, J lost 2 bases, and 17 bases lay in between. Germline CDR1 DFQATT, CDR2 SNEGSKA (reference sequence).

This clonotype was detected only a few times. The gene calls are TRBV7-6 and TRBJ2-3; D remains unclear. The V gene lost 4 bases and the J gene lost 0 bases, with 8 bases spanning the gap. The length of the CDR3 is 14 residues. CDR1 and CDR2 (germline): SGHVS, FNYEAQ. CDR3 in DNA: TGTGCCAGCAGCTCACTCCAGAGCACAGATACGCAGTATTTT. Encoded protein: CASSSLQSTDTQYF.

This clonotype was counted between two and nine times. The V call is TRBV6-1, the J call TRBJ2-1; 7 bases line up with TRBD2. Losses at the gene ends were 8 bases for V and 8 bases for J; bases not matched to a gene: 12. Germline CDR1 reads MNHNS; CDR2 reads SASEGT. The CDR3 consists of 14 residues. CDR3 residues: CASFSGTTVDEQFF. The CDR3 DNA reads TGTGCCAGCTTCTCCGGGACTACGGTCGATGAGCAGTTCTTC.

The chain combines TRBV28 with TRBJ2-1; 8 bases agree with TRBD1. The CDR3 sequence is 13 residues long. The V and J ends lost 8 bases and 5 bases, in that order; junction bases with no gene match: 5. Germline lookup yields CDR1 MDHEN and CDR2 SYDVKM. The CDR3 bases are TGTGCCAGCGAGGGCAGGGGGCACAATGAGCAGTTCTTC. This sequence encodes CASEGRGHNEQFF.

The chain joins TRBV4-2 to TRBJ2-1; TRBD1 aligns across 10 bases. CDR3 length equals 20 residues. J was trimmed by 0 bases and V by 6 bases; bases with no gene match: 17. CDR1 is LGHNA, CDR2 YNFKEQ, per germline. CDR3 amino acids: CASRGGQGNRAGISYNEQFF. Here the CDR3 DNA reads TGTGCCAGCAGAGGGGGACAGGGGAACCGGGCGGGGATCTCCTACAATGAGCAGTTCTTC.

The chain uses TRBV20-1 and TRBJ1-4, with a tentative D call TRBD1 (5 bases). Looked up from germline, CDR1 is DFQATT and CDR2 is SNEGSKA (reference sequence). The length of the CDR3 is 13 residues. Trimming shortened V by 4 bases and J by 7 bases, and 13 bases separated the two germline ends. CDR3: CSATGGGGEKLFF. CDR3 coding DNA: TGCAGTGCTACGGGGGGGGGAGGTGAAAAACTGTTTTTT.

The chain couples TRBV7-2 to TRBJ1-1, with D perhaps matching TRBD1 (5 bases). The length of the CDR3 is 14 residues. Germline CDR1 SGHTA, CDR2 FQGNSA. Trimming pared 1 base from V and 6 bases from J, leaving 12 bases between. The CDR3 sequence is CASSLVRGVPEAFF. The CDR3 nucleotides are TGTGCCAGCAGCTTAGTGCGGGGGGTCCCTGAAGCTTTCTTT.